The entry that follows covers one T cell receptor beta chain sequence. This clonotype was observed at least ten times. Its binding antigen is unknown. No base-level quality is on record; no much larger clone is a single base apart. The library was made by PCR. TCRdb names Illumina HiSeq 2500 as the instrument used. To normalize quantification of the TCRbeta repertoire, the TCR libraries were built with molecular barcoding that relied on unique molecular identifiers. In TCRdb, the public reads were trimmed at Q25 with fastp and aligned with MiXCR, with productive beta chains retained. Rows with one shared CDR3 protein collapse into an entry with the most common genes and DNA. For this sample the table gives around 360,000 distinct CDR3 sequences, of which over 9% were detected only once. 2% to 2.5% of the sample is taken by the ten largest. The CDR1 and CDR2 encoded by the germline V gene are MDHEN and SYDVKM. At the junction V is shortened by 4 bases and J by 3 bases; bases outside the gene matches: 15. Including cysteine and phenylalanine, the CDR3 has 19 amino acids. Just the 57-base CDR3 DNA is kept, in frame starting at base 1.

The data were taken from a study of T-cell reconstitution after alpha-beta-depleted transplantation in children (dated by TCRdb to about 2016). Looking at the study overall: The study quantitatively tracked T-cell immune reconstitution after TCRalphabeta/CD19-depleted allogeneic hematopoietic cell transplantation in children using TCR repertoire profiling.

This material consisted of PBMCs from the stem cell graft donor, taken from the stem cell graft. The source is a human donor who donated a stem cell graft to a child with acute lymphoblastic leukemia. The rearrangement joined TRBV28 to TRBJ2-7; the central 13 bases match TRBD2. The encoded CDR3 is CASSSPWTSGRMGNYEQYF. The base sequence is TGTGCCAGCAGTTCTCCCTGGACTAGCGGGAGAATGGGGAACTACGAGCAGTACTTC.